These T cell receptor beta chains were read from a single sample in a study of cytomegalovirus exposure and HLA in healthy donors. Sequencing used immunoSEQ multiplex PCR; TCRdb keeps in-frame clones, though not all of them. This sample carries approximately 110,000 clones, roughly 82% of them seen once, and the ten largest clones take 3.5% to 4.5%. The material sequenced was PBMCs. These receptors originate from a human donor in good health. Both conserved end residues are part of each CDR3. The order of the fields is V gene, D gene, clone size, J gene, CDR3 length, CDR3 DNA, CDR3 protein. A D gene is named only where the DNA matches it firmly. Some rows mark clone size as missing; the rest say once, few, many or name a class of expanded clone.

>TRBV11-3|TRBD1|NA|TRBJ2-4|20
TGTGCCAGCAGCTTAGTGGGTACAGGGGGCGTGGGTCGAACCAAAAACATTCAGTACTTC
CASSLVGTGGVGRTKNIQYF
>TRBV9|TRBD2|few|TRBJ2-1|14
TGTGCCAGCAGTGGGACTAGCTCGGGTAATGAGCAGTTCTTC
CASSGTSSGNEQFF
>TRBV9|NA|NA|TRBJ1-2|14
TGTGCCAGCAGCTACCCGCGGGGCAAGTATGGCTACACCTTC
CASSYPRGKYGYTF
>TRBV9|TRBD1|NA|TRBJ1-2|18
TGTGCCAGCAGCGTAGACGGACAGGGACATTTGACTAACTATGGCTACACCTTC
CASSVDGQGHLTNYGYTF
>TRBV25-1|TRBD1|NA|TRBJ1-2|13
TGTGCCAGCAGCCCGACAGGGGGGGATGGCTACACCTTC
CASSPTGGDGYTF
>TRBV29-1|TRBD1|NA|TRBJ2-7|13
TGCAGCGTAGGCAGGGGGAGCTCATACGAGCAGTACTTC
CSVGRGSSYEQYF
>TRBV10-3|TRBD2|NA|TRBJ2-7|17
TGTGCCGCTGGGGGGGGACTCGGAAACCAAGACCCCTACGAGCAGTACTTC
CAAGGGLGNQDPYEQYF
>TRBV15|NA|NA|TRBJ1-5|15
TGTGCCACCAGCAGGGTCGAGAATAGCAATCAGCCCCAGCATTTT
CATSRVENSNQPQHF
>TRBV28|NA|NA|TRBJ2-7|15
TGTGCCAGCAAGGAGGGGGCGGTAAAAATCGGCGAGCAGTACTTC
CASKEGAVKIGEQYF
>TRBV5-6|TRBD1|NA|TRBJ2-7|13
TGTGCCAGCCGGACAGGGCTGGAAAACGAGCAGTACTTC
CASRTGLENEQYF
>TRBV4-2|NA|once|TRBJ2-5|15
TGTGCCAGCAGCCAAGGTCGGGTAGCCCAGGGGACCCAGTACTTC
CASSQGRVAQGTQYF
>TRBV25-1|TRBD2|NA|TRBJ2-5|16
TGTGCCAGCATGGGTAGTGCTAGCGGGGTCCAAGAGACCCAGTACTTC
CASMGSASGVQETQYF
>TRBV18|TRBD1|NA|TRBJ2-7|15
TGTGCCAGCTCCCCTCCCCGGGACAGGGGCTACGAGCAGTACTTC
CASSPPRDRGYEQYF
>TRBV19|TRBD2|few|TRBJ2-7|14
TGTGCCAGTAGTACGGGACTAGCAGACTACGAGCAGTACTTC
CASSTGLADYEQYF
>TRBV7-8|TRBD2|NA|TRBJ2-7|13
TGTGCCAGCAGTCCTAGCGGGAGGGACGAGCAGTACTTC
CASSPSGRDEQYF
>TRBV5-1|TRBD2|NA|TRBJ2-6|17
TGCGCCAGCAGCTCGGCTAGCGGGCCGGACGGGGCCAACGTCCTGACTTTC
CASSSASGPDGANVLTF
>TRBV6-5|TRBD2|NA|TRBJ2-1|14
TGTGCCAGCACTGCGGGAGGGTCCTACAATGAGCAGTTCTTC
CASTAGGSYNEQFF
>TRBV19|TRBD1|NA|TRBJ1-2|15
TGTGCCAGTAGCCGAGGACAGGGGGGCAGCTATGGCTACACCTTC
CASSRGQGGSYGYTF
>TRBV5-1|NA|NA|TRBJ2-7|13
TGCGCCAGCACCGGGACACGGCTTGCAGAGCAGTACTTC
CASTGTRLAEQYF
>TRBV4-2|TRBD1|NA|TRBJ2-3|15
TGTGCCAGCAGCGGGGGACAGGGTGATACAGATACGCAGTATTTT
CASSGGQGDTDTQYF
>TRBV6-5|NA|few|TRBJ2-3|15
TGTGCCAGCAGTTACACGGGTCTAGGCACAGATACGCAGTATTTT
CASSYTGLGTDTQYF
>TRBV15|TRBD2|NA|TRBJ2-3|16
TGTGCCACCAGCAGACAAGCGGGAGGGCTGGGAGATACGCAGTATTTT
CATSRQAGGLGDTQYF
>TRBV15|NA|NA|TRBJ1-1|17
TGTGCCACCAGCAGAGATCAGGGGAGCAGAATGAACACTGAAGCTTTCTTT
CATSRDQGSRMNTEAFF
>TRBV5-6|NA|NA|TRBJ2-3|17
TGTGCCAGCAGCCCTACAGAAGCTGGGTCCTTTGTGGATACGCAGTATTTT
CASSPTEAGSFVDTQYF
>TRBV19|TRBD2|NA|TRBJ2-7|15
TGTGCCAGTAGCCCACTAGCGGGAGTTACCTACGAGCAGTACTTC
CASSPLAGVTYEQYF
>TRBV19|NA|NA|TRBJ1-1|14
TGTGCCAGTAGTAGTCAGCGTTCAAACACTGAAGCTTTCTTT
CASSSQRSNTEAFF
>TRBV29-1|TRBD1|NA|TRBJ2-2|16
TGCAGCGTTGAAGGCGGCGTGACAGGGAATACCGGGGAGCTGTTTTTT
CSVEGGVTGNTGELFF
>TRBV27|TRBD1|NA|TRBJ2-1|14
TGTGCCAGCAGTTCAGGGGGCTTCTACAATGAGCAGTTCTTC
CASSSGGFYNEQFF
>TRBV5-1|NA|once|TRBJ2-2|15
TGCGCCAGCAGCCCTGACTATGGCCAGCACGGGGAGCTGTTTTTT
CASSPDYGQHGELFF
>TRBV27|TRBD1|once|TRBJ1-2|14
TGTGCCAGCAGTTCCCGGACAGGCCAGCAGGGCTACACCTTC
CASSSRTGQQGYTF
>TRBV2|NA|NA|TRBJ2-7|13
TGTGCCAGCAGGCTGGGGACTGTTTACGAGCAGTACTTC
CASRLGTVYEQYF
>TRBV6-1|TRBD1|NA|TRBJ1-5|16
TGTGCCAGCAGTGAGTTTGGACAGGGGGGAAGTCAGCCCCAGCATTTT
CASSEFGQGGSQPQHF